The rows below give T cell receptor beta chains drawn from one sample of a study of CD8 T cells in Susac syndrome. Each CDR3 protein gets one entry after TCRdb re-called the immunoSEQ multiplex PCR reads with MiXCR. The sample yields 100,000 or so distinct CDR3 sequences, over 90% seen once. What was sequenced was CD4+ T cells from PBMCs. Receptor source: a human donor in good health. Both conserved end residues are trimmed from each CDR3. Expanded clones get a size class; other rows say once, few or many, or leave the size out.

J: TRBJ1-1; V: TRBV5-6; size: once; CDR3: ASSLKPTGTRAF
J: TRBJ2-4; V: TRBV12-3/TRBV12-4; size: .; CDR3: ASSLGAGTAKNIQY
J: TRBJ1-1; V: TRBV12-3/TRBV12-4; size: .; CDR3: ASSLGQGAPQAF
J: TRBJ2-1; V: TRBV5-1; size: .; CDR3: ASSLGLATYNEQF
J: TRBJ2-5; V: TRBV10-3; size: once; CDR3: AISEGTGWPETQY
J: TRBJ1-6; V: TRBV14; size: .; CDR3: ASSQDRGLSFSPLH
J: TRBJ2-7; V: TRBV28; size: .; CDR3: ASSSGQVYEQY
J: TRBJ1-1; V: TRBV5-1; size: .; CDR3: ASSREVSGNTEAF
J: TRBJ1-4; V: TRBV3-1; size: .; CDR3: ASSQDPGPNEKLF
J: TRBJ2-2; V: TRBV9; size: .; CDR3: ASSVATRPGLDTGELF
J: TRBJ1-4; V: TRBV19; size: .; CDR3: ASSTPELGAWLF
J: TRBJ2-1; V: TRBV5-6; size: .; CDR3: ASSGSLNEQF
J: TRBJ1-2; V: TRBV29-1; size: .; CDR3: SVESYGYT
J: TRBJ2-5; V: TRBV7-9; size: .; CDR3: ASSFPDRTYQETQY
J: TRBJ1-1; V: TRBV6-6; size: .; CDR3: ASSPPGGTEAF
J: TRBJ1-4; V: TRBV7-2; size: once; CDR3: ASSLAVTGEKLF
J: TRBJ1-2; V: TRBV2; size: few; CDR3: ASSDKENGYT